The TCR beta chain described here comes from a study of blood T cell repertoires in COVID-19. Study background: Spain, Italy and the United States supplied samples that represented acute and convalescent COVID-19. Nucleic acid was either cDNA or gDNA, and it came from T cells, B-cell-depleted T cells, or PBMCs.

Germline CDR1 is ENHRY and CDR2 is SYGVKD. The CDR3 has 15 residues. The V segment lost 6 bases and the J segment 8 bases; nucleotides outside the gene matches: 15. In the authors' workflow: Using reference gene primer amplification, nucleated cell counts were estimated. The method was immunoSEQ multiplex PCR; TCRdb's version includes in-frame clones alone and lacks a portion of them. For V, J and clone size, that table is used; D and trimming come from the DNA. The table shows roughly 73,000 clones, with roughly 91% occurring only once. Sequences were obtained from peripheral blood. The sequence came from a woman of 80 years or more with active or convalescent COVID-19. This chain connects TRBV10-3 to TRBJ1-1, with 7 nucleotides matching TRBD1. CDR3 loop: CAISDRVRSLSEAFF. CDR3 nucleotides: TGTGCCATCAGCGACAGGGTTCGGAGTTTGTCCGAAGCTTTCTTT.